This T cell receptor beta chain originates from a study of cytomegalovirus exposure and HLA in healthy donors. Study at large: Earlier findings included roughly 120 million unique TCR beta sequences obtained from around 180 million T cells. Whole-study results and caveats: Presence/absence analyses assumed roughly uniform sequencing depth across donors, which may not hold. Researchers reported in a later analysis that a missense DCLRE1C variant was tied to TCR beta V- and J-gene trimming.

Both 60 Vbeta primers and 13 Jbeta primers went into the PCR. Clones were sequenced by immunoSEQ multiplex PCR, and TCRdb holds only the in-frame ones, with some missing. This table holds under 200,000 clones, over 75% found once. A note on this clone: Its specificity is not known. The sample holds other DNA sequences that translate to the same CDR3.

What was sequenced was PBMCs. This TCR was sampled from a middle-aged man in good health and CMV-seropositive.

The CDR3 sequence: CAWSVGPNQPQHF. The CDR3 DNA sequence: TGTGCCTGGAGTGTGGGGCCAAATCAGCCCCAGCATTTT. The chain joins TRBV30 to TRBJ1-5, with D possibly matching TRBD1 (5 bases). Germline CDR1 and CDR2: GTSNPN and SVGIG (reference sequence). Trimming cost V 0 bases and J 4 bases, with 7 bases left between them. The CDR3 is 13 amino acids. The entire variable domain, with the rest obtained from reference TRBV30 and TRBJ1-5, is as follows: SQTIHQWPATLVQPVGSPLSLECTVEGTSNPNLYWYRQAAGRGLQLLFYSVGIGQISSEVPQNLSASRPQDRQFILSSKKLLLSDSGFYLCAWSVGPNQPQHFGDGTRLSIL.